A selection of T cell receptor beta chains follows, all from one sample in a study of identical twins' blood T cells. TCRdb re-analysed the 5' RACE reads in MiXCR, keeping a single row per CDR3 protein. The top ten clones hold approximately 6.6% of a sample with roughly 380,000 distinct CDR3 sequences, about 28% of them seen once. Sequenced input: PBMCs. Receptors originate from a woman aged 18-49 years in good health. CDR3s include the opening cysteine and the closing phenylalanine or tryptophan. A D gene is named only where the DNA matches it firmly. Clone size is stated in some rows and not others, as once, few, many or a class when expanded.

>TRBJ1-1|TRBV5-1|-|-
TGCGCCAGCAGCTTGGCCGGAGTAGGGTTGAGCACTGAAGCTTTCTTT
CASSLAGVGLSTEAFF
>TRBJ1-1|TRBV5-1|-|many
TGCGCCAGCAGCTTACTTTTGGGGAGGGAAGCTTTCTTT
CASSLLLGREAFF
>TRBJ2-3|TRBV7-9|TRBD1|-
TGTGCCAGCAGCTTACCTAGGACAGGGGGAACAGATACGCAGTATTTT
CASSLPRTGGTDTQYF
>TRBJ1-4|TRBV5-1|-|-
TGCGCCAGCAGCTTGGGGACAAGCAGAGAAAAACTGTTTTTT
CASSLGTSREKLFF
>TRBJ1-4|TRBV7-9|-|-
TGTGCCAGCAGCTATTGGGGGTCTAATGAAAAACTGTTTTTT
CASSYWGSNEKLFF
>TRBJ2-1|TRBV5-1|TRBD2|-
TGCGCCAGCAGCTTCGGACTAGCGGGGGCTTACAATGAGCAGTTCTTC
CASSFGLAGAYNEQFF
>TRBJ1-1|TRBV18|-|-
TGTGCCAGCTCACCGACCACTACGAACACTGAAGCTTTCTTT
CASSPTTTNTEAFF
>TRBJ2-4|TRBV5-1|-|few
TGCGCCAGCAGCTTGCAGGGTGACATTCAGTACTTC
CASSLQGDIQYF
>TRBJ1-1|TRBV4-2|TRBD1|-
TGTGCCAGCAGACAACAGGACAGGGGAAACACTGAAGCTTTCTTT
CASRQQDRGNTEAFF
>TRBJ1-5|TRBV20-1|-|many
TGCAGTGGAGGGGCCCCCTATAGCAATCAGCCCCAGCATTTT
CSGGAPYSNQPQHF
>TRBJ1-6|TRBV15|-|many
TGTGCCACCAGCAACTCGTGGAACACACCCCTCCACTTT
CATSNSWNTPLHF
>TRBJ1-2|TRBV20-1|-|-
TGCAGTGCCGCCGTTGGGGGGGCTGGAGTGGGCTACACCTTC
CSAAVGGAGVGYTF
>TRBJ1-2|TRBV5-1|-|few
TGCGCCAGCAGCTTAGATCCTCTCGGGGTCTATGGCTACACCTTC
CASSLDPLGVYGYTF
>TRBJ1-5|TRBV6-5|-|-
TGTGCCTGCAGTGGTGAGAACAATCAGCCCCAGCATTTT
CACSGENNQPQHF
>TRBJ2-1|TRBV20-1|TRBD1|-
TGCAGTGCTGCGACCGGGACAGGGGGCAATGAGCAGTTCTTC
CSAATGTGGNEQFF
>TRBJ1-4|TRBV24-1|TRBD1|many
TGTGCCACCAGGCAAAGACAGGGCCCGATTGAAAAACTGTTTTTT
CATRQRQGPIEKLFF
>TRBJ2-5|TRBV29-1|-|-
TGCAGCGCCAGGAACCAAGAGACCCAGTACTTC
CSARNQETQYF
>TRBJ1-5|TRBV27|-|-
TGTGCCAGCAGTCTGGGTCTTCATAATCAGCCCCAGCATTTT
CASSLGLHNQPQHF
>TRBJ2-7|TRBV25-1|-|-
TGTGCCAGCAGTGAATTATACCGGGAGTACTTC
CASSELYREYF
>TRBJ2-2|TRBV20-1|TRBD2|-
TGCAGTGCTAGGATCCCGACTAGCGGGACCGGGGAGCTGTTTTTT
CSARIPTSGTGELFF
>TRBJ2-3|TRBV29-1|TRBD1|-
TGCAGCGTTGACGGCCCAGGGGGCGCAGGAGATACGCAGTATTTT
CSVDGPGGAGDTQYF
>TRBJ1-2|TRBV6-5|-|few
TGTGCCACACGGACGGTTAACTATGGCTACACCTTC
CATRTVNYGYTF